Listed here are 5 T cell receptor beta chains from one sample, sequenced in a study of shared clonotypes between healthy human individuals. The assay was immunoSEQ multiplex PCR, and TCRdb's table has in-frame clones only and misses some. The profile covers roughly 2.5 million clones, with more than 80% appearing a single time and roughly 0.15% taken by the ten largest. Sample: naive CD4+ T cells sorted from blood. Described subset: CD45RA+ positively selected. These TCRs come from a man between 18 and 35 years old in good health.

About this clone: The junction does not match germline at one end; this may be a read error. This chain connects TRBV7-7 to TRBJ2-2; 12 bases agree with TRBD1. Germline V CDR1 and CDR2: SSHAT, FNYEAQ (reference sequence). This CDR3 contains 15 residues. CDR3 sequence reads: CASSRDRGPGGELFF. CDR3 DNA sequence: TGTGCTAGCAGCCGGGACAGGGGGCCTGGCGGGGAGCTGTTTTTT.

The rearrangement uses TRBV2 and TRBJ2-7, with TRBD1 as a possible D gene (5 bases). V was pared by 5 bases and J by 4 bases, with 12 bases between. CDR3 length: 13 amino acids. Germline values: CDR1 SNHLY, CDR2 FYNNEI. The CDR3 DNA follows: TGTGCCAGCAGTTCCCGGACATTGTACGAGCAGTACTTC. Encoded protein: CASSSRTLYEQYF.

This rearrangement joins TRBV15 to TRBJ1-5; possible D gene TRBD1, 5 bases. The CDR3 loop spans 16 amino acids. Trimming cost V 1 base and J 7 bases, with 17 bases left between them. Germline loops: CDR1 LNHNV, CDR2 YYDKDF (reference sequence). CDR3 nucleotides: TGTGCCACCAGCAGAGGGAGCGGTGGGGCTTCCCAGCCCCAGCATTTT. This encodes CATSRGSGGASQPQHF.

The gene calls are TRBV27 and TRBJ2-7, with 7 bases lining up with TRBD1. Per the germline V gene, CDR1 is MNHEY and CDR2 is SMNVEV (reference sequence). V trimming: 5 bases; J trimming: 2 bases; junction bases outside the gene matches: 3. The CDR3 has 13 amino acids. CDR3 bases: TGTGCCAGCAGTGGACAGGACACCTACGAGCAGTACTTC. It codes for CASSGQDTYEQYF.

The rearrangement links TRBV5-8 to TRBJ2-7, with D unclear. The CDR3 is made up of 19 amino acids. CDR1 SGHTS and CDR2 YDEGEE come from the germline V gene. V was clipped by 1 base and J by 0 bases, with 23 bases between them. The CDR3: CASSLSSDPAQISSYEQYF. CDR3 nucleotide sequence: TGTGCCAGCAGCTTGTCCAGCGACCCAGCCCAAATTAGCTCCTACGAGCAGTACTTC.